Each of the 13 T cell receptor beta chains below was sequenced from the same sample in a study of T-cell reconstitution after alpha-beta-depleted transplantation in children. Unique molecular identifiers were used to barcode this TCRbeta library. TCRdb ran MiXCR on the PCR reads and lists one entry per CDR3 protein. The sample consists of 300,000 to 400,000 distinct CDR3 sequences, approximately 20% of them appearing once. The input for sequencing was PBMCs, mostly from graft donor cells, taken 180 days after TCRalphabeta/CD19-depleted stem cell transplant. Source of these receptors: a male patient aged 10 to 17 who had a stem cell transplant for acute lymphoblastic leukemia, so the T cells may come from the graft donor.

This clonotype was counted between two and nine times. The chain recombines TRBV29-1 with TRBJ1-1; D unclear. V was trimmed by 7 bases and J by 0 bases, leaving 3 bases between them. Per the germline V gene, CDR1 is SQVTM and CDR2 is ANQGSEA. The CDR3 is 10 residues long. CDR3 in DNA: TGCAGCGGGGTGAACACTGAAGCTTTCTTT. Residues: CSGVNTEAFF.

This chain connects TRBV7-2 to TRBJ2-1, with no clear D. Trimming removed 1 base at V and 12 bases at J, with 7 bases between. The CDR3 runs to 11 residues. The germline V gene has CDR1 SGHTA and CDR2 FQGNSA. The CDR3 region has the DNA TGTGCCAGCAGCTTAGGTCCATTGCAGTTCTTC. It translates to CASSLGPLQFF.

Written as DNA, the CDR3 is TGCAGTGAGGCAGATAGGGGGGGCCACGAGCAGTACTTC. Translated, it gives CSEADRGGHEQYF. The chain joins TRBV20-1 to TRBJ2-7; perhaps TRBD2 as D (7 bases). The CDR3 is 13 amino acids. V dropped 7 bases and J dropped 5 bases, with 18 bases sitting between them. CDR1 and CDR2 (germline): DFQATT, SNEGSKA (reference sequence).

This CDR3 is CASRLPTGRGYTF. DNA of the CDR3: TGCGCCAGCAGACTGCCGACAGGGAGGGGCTACACCTTC. This chain links TRBV5-1 with TRBJ1-2; TRBD1 matches 7 bases. The J segment lost 8 bases and the V segment lost 5 bases, leaving 9 bases of the junction unmatched. The CDR3 spans 13 residues. Germline CDR1 and CDR2: SGHRS and YFSETQ.

The rearrangement links TRBV20-1 to TRBJ2-1, with 15 bases lining up with TRBD2. The V and J ends lost 6 bases and 11 bases, in that order; junction bases with no gene match: 11. Germline CDR1 and CDR2: DFQATT and SNEGSKA (reference sequence). CDR3 size: 15 residues. CDR3 protein: CSAKWGLAGGHKQFF. CDR3 coding DNA: TGCAGTGCCAAGTGGGGACTAGCGGGAGGCCATAAGCAGTTCTTC.

This chain uses TRBV24-1 with TRBJ2-1, with TRBD1 matching over 7 bases. V was clipped by 4 bases and J by 1 base; unmatched bases: 9. CDR1 and CDR2 (germline): KGHDR, SFDVKD. The CDR3 covers 17 residues. CDR3 DNA sequence: TGTGCCACCAGTGAGTCCAGGGGGACCTTTTCCTACAATGAGCAGTTCTTC. It specifies CATSESRGTFSYNEQFF.

The chain carries TRBV4-1 and TRBJ2-3; D is unresolved. The germline V gene encodes CDR1 MGHRA and CDR2 YSYEKL. The CDR3 is 18 amino acids. The ends were cut back, 3 bases at V and 11 bases at J, with 30 bases in the middle. The CDR3 spells CASSQPGQVSLRNEEQYF. The CDR3 coding sequence is TGCGCCAGCAGCCAGCCTGGGCAGGTTTCCCTTAGGAATGAAGAGCAGTATTTT.

The gene calls are TRBV12-3 or TRBV12-4 and TRBJ1-4; D gene unclear. This CDR3 region has 14 residues. V lost 3 bases to trimming and J lost 0 bases, with 5 bases between them. DNA for the CDR3: TGTGCCAGCAGTTTCCGGCCAACTAATGAAAAACTGTTTTTT. Amino acid sequence: CASSFRPTNEKLFF.

This clonotype showed up just a few times. The chain links TRBV2 to TRBJ2-2, with 14 positions matching TRBD2. This CDR3 is built from 16 residues. CDR1 SNHLY and CDR2 FYNNEI come from the germline V gene. Germline trimming cut 6 bases from V and 5 bases from J; bases unmatched to any gene: 5. CDR3 nucleotide sequence: TGTGCCAGCAGAGGACTAGCGGGAGGTTTGACCGGGGAGCTGTTTTTT. Translation gives CASRGLAGGLTGELFF.

There are many counts of this clonotype. The chain has TRBV11-2 and TRBJ2-1; 8 bases match TRBD2. CDR1 and CDR2 (germline): SGHAT, FQNNGV. The CDR3 extends over 17 amino acids. Trimming at V came to 0 bases and at J to 7 bases, leaving 11 bases not matched to a gene. The CDR3 nucleotides are TGTGCCAGCAGCTTAGAGGGGTCGGTAGCGGGATATAATGAGCAGTTCTTC. It codes for CASSLEGSVAGYNEQFF.

This chain connects TRBV27 to TRBJ1-1; TRBD1 might be the D (6 bases). The CDR3 covers 14 residues. Trimming took 8 bases from V and 4 from J, leaving 17 bases between them. Germline V CDR1 and CDR2: MNHEY, SMNVEV (reference sequence). The CDR3 DNA reads as TGTGCCAGCGGGGGATACAGGGAGGCCACTGAAGCTTTCTTT. Translated: CASGGYREATEAFF.

J is TRBJ2-3 and V is TRBV7-6; 8 bases match TRBD1. The CDR3 spans 16 residues. Germline lookup yields CDR1 SGHVS and CDR2 FNYEAQ. With V trimmed by 2 bases and J by 4 bases, 8 bases remained unmatched. The CDR3 loop is CASSLSPGQEADTQYF. The CDR3 DNA is TGTGCCAGCAGCTTAAGTCCGGGACAGGAAGCAGATACGCAGTATTTT.

In its sample, this clonotype was seen a few times. This rearrangement joins TRBV29-1 to TRBJ2-2, with D perhaps given as TRBD1 or TRBD2 (6 bases each). The CDR3 is 13 amino acids. V shed 6 bases and J shed 3 bases, with 11 bases lying between them. Germline loops: CDR1 SQVTM, CDR2 ANQGSEA. For the CDR3, the DNA is TGCAGCGTGAACAGGGAGGACACCGGGGAGCTGTTTTTT. Protein sequence: CSVNREDTGELFF.